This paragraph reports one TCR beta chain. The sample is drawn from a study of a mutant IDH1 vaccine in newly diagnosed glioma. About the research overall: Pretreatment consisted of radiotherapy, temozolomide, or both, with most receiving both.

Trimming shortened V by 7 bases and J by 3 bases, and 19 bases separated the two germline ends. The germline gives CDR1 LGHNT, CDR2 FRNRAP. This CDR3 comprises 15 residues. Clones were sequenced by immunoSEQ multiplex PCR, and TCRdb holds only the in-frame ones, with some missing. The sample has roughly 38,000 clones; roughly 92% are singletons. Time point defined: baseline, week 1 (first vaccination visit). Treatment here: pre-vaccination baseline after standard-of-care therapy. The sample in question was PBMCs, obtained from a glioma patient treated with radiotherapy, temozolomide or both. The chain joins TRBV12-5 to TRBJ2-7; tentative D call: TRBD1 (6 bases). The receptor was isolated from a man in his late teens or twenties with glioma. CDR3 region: CASAEPRDTIYEQYF. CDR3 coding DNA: TGTGCTAGTGCCGAACCCCGGGACACCATCTACGAGCAGTACTTC.